The table lists the clone carrying this T cell receptor beta chain with a count of one. These data originate in a study of shared clonotypes between healthy human individuals. V trimming: 5 bases; J trimming: 1 base; junction bases outside the gene matches: 11. Germline values: CDR1 SGHVS, CDR2 FNYEAQ. The CDR3 length is 17 residues. Here immunoSEQ multiplex PCR was the method, and the copy in TCRdb shows in-frame clones only, minus some. The table lists about a million clones, about 80% of them singletons, with 0.89% in the top ten. The rearrangement joins TRBV7-6 to TRBJ2-7; 10 positions match TRBD2. This receptor was taken from a man between 18 and 35 years old in good health. Some clones in this sample may be carry-over from other donors' samples. What was sequenced was memory CD4+ T cells from PBMCs. Subset defined: CD45RA-negative fraction. CDR3 DNA: TGTGCCAGCAGCACTAGCGGGACCCGCCTGAGTTCCTACGAGCAGTACTTC. Translating gives CASSTSGTRLSSYEQYF. The variable domain in full, with the rest retrieved from reference TRBV7-6 and TRBJ2-7, is GAGVSQSPRYKVTKRGQDVALRCDPISGHVSLYWYRQALGQGPEFLTYFNYEAQQDKSGLPNDRFSAERPEGSISTLTIQRTEQRDSAMYRCASSTSGTRLSSYEQYFGPGTRLTVT.